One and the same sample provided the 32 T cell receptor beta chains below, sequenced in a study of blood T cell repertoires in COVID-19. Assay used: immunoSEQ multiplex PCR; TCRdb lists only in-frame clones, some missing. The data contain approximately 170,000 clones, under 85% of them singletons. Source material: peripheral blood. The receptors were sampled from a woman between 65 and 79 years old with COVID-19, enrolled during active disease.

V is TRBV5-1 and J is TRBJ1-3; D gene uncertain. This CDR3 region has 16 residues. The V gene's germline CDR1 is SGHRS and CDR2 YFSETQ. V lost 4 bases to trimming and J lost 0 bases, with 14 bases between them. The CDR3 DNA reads TGCGCCAGCAGCCCTGGAGCAACCATCTCTGGAAACACCATATATTTT. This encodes CASSPGATISGNTIYF.

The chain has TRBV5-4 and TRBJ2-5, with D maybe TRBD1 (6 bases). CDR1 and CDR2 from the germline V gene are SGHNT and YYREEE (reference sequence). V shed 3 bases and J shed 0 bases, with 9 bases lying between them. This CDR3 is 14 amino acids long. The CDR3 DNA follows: TGTGCCAGCAGCTCCGGACAGAACCAAGAGACCCAGTACTTC. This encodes CASSSGQNQETQYF.

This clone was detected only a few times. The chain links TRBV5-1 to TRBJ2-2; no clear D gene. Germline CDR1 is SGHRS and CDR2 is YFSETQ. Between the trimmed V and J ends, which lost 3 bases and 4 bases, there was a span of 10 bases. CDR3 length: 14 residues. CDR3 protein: CASSSRSGTGELFF. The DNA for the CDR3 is TGCGCCAGCAGCTCACGTTCGGGCACCGGGGAGCTGTTTTTT.

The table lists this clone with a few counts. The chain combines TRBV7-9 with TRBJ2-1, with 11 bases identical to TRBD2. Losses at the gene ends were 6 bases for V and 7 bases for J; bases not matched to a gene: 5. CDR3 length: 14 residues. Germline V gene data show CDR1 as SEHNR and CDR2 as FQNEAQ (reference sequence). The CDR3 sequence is CASRSSGRENEQFF. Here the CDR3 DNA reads TGTGCCAGCAGGAGTAGCGGGAGGGAGAATGAGCAGTTCTTC.

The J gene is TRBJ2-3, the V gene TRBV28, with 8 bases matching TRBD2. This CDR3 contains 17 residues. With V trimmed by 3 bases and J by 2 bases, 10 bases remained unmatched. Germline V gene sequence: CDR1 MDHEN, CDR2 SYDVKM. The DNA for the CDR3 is TGTGCCAGCAGTTTTCTCCAGGCGGGAGGAAACACAGATACGCAGTATTTT. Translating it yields CASSFLQAGGNTDTQYF. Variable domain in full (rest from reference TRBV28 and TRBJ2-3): DVKVTQSSRYLVKRTGEKVFLECVQDMDHENMFWYRQDPGLGLRLIYFSYDVKMKEKGDIPEGYSVSREKKERFSLILESASTNQTSMYLCASSFLQAGGNTDTQYFGPGTRLTVL.

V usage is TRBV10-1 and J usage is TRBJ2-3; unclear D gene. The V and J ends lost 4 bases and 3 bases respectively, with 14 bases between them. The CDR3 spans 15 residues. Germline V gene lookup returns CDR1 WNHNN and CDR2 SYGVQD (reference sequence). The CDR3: CASSVGEPVTDTQYF. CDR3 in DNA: TGCGCCAGCAGTGTGGGCGAGCCGGTGACAGATACGCAGTATTTT.

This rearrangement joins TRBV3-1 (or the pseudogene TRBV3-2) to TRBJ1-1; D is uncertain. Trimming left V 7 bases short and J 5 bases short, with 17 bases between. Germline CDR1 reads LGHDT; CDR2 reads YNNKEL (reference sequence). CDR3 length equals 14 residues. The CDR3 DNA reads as TGTGCCAGCAATCGGGATGGGCTAGGGACTGAAGCTTTCTTT. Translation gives CASNRDGLGTEAFF.

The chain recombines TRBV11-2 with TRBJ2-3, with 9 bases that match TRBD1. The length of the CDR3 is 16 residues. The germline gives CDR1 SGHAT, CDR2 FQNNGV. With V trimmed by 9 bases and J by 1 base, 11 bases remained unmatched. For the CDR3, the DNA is TGTGCCAGTCAACAGGGGGCAGGCGGTGGCACAGATACGCAGTATTTT. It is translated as CASQQGAGGGTDTQYF.

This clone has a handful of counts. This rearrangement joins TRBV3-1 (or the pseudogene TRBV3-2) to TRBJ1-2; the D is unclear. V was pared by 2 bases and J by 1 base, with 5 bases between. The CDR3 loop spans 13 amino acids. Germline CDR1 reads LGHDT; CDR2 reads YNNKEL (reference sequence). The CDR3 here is CASSQNSNYGYTF. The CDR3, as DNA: TGTGCCAGCAGCCAAAACAGTAACTATGGCTACACCTTC.

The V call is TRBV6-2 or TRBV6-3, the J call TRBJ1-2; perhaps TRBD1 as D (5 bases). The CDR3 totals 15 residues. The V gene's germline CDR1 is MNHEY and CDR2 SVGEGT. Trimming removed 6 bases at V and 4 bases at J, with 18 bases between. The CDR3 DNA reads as TGTGCCAGCAGCCACGGGCAGGGCAACTTCTATGGCTACACCTTC. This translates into CASSHGQGNFYGYTF.

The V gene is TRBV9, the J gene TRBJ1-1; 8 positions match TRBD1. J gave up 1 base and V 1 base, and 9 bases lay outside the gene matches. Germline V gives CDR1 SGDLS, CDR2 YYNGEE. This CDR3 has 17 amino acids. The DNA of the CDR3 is TGTGCCAGCAGCGTACGACCAGGGGGCGTGAGGAACACTGAAGCTTTCTTT. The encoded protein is CASSVRPGGVRNTEAFF.

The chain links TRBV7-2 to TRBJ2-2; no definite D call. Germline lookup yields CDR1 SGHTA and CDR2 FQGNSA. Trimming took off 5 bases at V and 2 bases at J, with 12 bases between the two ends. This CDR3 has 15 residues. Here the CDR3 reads CASSRLGSNTGELFF. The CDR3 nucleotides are TGTGCCAGCAGCCGCCTCGGGTCTAACACCGGGGAGCTGTTTTTT.

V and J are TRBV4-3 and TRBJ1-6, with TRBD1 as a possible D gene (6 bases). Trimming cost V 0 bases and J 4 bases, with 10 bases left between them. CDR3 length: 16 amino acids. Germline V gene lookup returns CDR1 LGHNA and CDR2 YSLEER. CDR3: CASSQEAGQYNSPLHF. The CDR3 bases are TGCGCCAGCAGCCAAGAGGCCGGACAGTATAATTCACCCCTCCACTTT.

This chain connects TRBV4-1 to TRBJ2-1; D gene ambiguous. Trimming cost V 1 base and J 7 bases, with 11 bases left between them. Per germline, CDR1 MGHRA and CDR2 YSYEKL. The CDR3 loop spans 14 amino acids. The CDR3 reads CASSQGRQSNEQFF. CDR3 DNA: TGCGCCAGCAGCCAAGGTCGCCAGTCTAATGAGCAGTTCTTC.

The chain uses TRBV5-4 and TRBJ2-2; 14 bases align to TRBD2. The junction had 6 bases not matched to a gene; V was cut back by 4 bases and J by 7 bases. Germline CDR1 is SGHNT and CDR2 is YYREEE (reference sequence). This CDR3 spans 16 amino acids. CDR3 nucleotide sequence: TGTGCCAGCAGCCCCGGGACTAGCGGGAGATTCGGGGAGCTGTTTTTT. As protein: CASSPGTSGRFGELFF.

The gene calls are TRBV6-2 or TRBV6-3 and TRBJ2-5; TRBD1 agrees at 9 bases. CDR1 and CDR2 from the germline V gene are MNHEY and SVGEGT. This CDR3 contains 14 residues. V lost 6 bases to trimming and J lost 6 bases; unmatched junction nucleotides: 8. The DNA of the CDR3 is TGTGCCAGCAGCAGGGACAGGGATATTAAGACCCAGTACTTC. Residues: CASSRDRDIKTQYF.

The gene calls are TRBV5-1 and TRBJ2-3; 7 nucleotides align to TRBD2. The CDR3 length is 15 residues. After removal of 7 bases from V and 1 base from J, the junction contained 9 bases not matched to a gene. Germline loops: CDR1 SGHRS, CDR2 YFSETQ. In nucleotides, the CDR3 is TGCGCCAGCCGGAGGCGGGAGAGTGGCACAGATACGCAGTATTTT. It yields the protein CASRRRESGTDTQYF.

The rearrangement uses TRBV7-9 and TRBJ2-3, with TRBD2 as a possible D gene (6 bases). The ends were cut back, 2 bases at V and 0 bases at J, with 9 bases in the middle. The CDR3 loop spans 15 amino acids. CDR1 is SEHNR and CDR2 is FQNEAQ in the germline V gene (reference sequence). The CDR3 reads CASSLYSGSTDTQYF. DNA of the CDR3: TGTGCCAGCAGCTTATATAGCGGTAGCACAGATACGCAGTATTTT.

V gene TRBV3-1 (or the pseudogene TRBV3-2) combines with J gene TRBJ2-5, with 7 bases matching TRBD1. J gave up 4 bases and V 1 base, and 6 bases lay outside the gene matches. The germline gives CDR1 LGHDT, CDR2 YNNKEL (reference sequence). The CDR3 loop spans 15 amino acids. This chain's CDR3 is CASSQGEGAGETQYF. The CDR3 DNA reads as TGTGCCAGCAGCCAAGGAGAGGGGGCGGGAGAGACCCAGTACTTC.

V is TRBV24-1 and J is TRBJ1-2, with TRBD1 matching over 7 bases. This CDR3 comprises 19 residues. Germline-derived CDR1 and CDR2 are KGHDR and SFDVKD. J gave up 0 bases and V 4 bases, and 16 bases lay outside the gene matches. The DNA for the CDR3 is TGTGCCACCAGTGAACCAGAGGACAGGCTTACCCTAGCTAACTATGGCTACACCTTC. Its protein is CATSEPEDRLTLANYGYTF.

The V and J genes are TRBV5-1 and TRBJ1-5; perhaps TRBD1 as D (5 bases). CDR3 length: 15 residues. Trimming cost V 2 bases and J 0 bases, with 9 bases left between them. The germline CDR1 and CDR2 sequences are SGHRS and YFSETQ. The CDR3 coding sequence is TGCGCCAGCAGCTTAATAGGGGATAGCAATCAGCCCCAGCATTTT. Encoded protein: CASSLIGDSNQPQHF.

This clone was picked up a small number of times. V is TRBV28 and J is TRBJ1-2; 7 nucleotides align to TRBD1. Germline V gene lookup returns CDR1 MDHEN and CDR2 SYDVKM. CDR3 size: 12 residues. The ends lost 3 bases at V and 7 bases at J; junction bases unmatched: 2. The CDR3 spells CASSLTGSGYTF. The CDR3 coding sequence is TGTGCCAGCAGTTTGACAGGGAGTGGCTACACCTTC.

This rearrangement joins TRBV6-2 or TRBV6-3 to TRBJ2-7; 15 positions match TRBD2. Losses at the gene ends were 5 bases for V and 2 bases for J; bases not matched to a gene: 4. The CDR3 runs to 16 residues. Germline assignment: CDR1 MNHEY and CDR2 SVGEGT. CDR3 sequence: CASSDGTSGGTYEQYF. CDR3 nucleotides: TGTGCCAGCAGTGATGGGACTAGCGGGGGGACCTACGAGCAGTACTTC.

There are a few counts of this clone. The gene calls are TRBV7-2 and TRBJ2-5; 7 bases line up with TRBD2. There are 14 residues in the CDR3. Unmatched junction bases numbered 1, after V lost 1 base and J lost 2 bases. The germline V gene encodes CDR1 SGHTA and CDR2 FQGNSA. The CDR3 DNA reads TGTGCCAGCAGCTTAGGGGGGGGACAAGAGACCCAGTACTTC. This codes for CASSLGGGQETQYF.

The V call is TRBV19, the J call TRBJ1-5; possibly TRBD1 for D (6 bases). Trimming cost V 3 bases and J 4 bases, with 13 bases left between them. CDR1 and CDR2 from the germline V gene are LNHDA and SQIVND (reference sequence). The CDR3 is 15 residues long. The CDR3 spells CASSIVQGVNQPQHF. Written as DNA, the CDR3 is TGTGCCAGTAGTATTGTACAGGGAGTTAATCAGCCCCAGCATTTT. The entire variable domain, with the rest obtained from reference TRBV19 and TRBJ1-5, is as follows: DGGITQSPKYLFRKEGQNVTLSCEQNLNHDAMYWYRQDPGQGLRLIYYSQIVNDFQKGDIAEGYSVSREKKESFPLTVTSAQKNPTAFYLCASSIVQGVNQPQHFGDGTRLSIL.

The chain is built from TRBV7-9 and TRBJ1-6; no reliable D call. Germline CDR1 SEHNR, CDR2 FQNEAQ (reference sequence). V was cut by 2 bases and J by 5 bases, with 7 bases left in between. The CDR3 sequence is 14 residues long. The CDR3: CASSLSGNNSPLHF. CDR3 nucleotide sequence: TGTGCCAGCAGCTTAAGCGGAAATAATTCACCCCTCCACTTT. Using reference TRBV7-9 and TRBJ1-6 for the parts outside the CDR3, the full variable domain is DTGVSQNPRHKITKRGQNVTFRCDPISEHNRLYWYRQTLGQGPEFLTYFQNEAQLEKSRLLSDRFSAERPKGSFSTLEIQRTEQGDSAMYLCASSLSGNNSPLHFGNGTRLTVT.

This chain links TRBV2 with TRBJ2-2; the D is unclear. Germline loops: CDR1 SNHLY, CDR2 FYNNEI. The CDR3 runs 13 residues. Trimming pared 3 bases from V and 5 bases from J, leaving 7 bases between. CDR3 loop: CASSEAFTGELFF. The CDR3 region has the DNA TGTGCCAGCAGTGAGGCTTTTACCGGGGAGCTGTTTTTT. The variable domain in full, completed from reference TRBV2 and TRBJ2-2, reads EPEVTQTPSHQVTQMGQEVILRCVPISNHLYFYWYRQILGQKVEFLVSFYNNEISEKSEIFDDQFSVERPDGSNFTLKIRSTKLEDSAMYFCASSEAFTGELFFGEGSRLTVL.

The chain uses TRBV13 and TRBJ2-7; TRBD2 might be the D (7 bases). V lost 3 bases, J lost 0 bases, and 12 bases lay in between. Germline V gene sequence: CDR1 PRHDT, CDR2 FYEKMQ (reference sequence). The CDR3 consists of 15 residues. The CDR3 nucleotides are TGTGCCAGCAGCTTGGGGGGGACAAACTCCTACGAGCAGTACTTC. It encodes CASSLGGTNSYEQYF.

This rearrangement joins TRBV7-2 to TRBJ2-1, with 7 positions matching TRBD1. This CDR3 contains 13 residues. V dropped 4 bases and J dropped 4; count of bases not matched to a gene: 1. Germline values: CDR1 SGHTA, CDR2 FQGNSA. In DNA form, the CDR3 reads TGTGCCAGCAGCTCAGGGGGATACAATGAGCAGTTCTTC. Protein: CASSSGGYNEQFF.

DNA of the CDR3: TGTGCCAGCAGCGGTCGCTTAGGGGTAAACGAGCAGTACTTC. Amino acid sequence: CASSGRLGVNEQYF. The V gene is TRBV6-6, the J gene TRBJ2-7; TRBD1 is a possible D gene (5 bases). This CDR3 spans 14 amino acids. V was pared by 6 bases and J by 5 bases, with 17 bases between. Germline CDR1 is MNHNY and CDR2 is SVGAGI (reference sequence).

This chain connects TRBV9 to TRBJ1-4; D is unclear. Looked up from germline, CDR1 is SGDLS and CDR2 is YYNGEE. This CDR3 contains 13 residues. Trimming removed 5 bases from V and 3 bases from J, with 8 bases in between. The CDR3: CASRREPNEKLFF. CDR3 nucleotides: TGTGCCAGCAGGCGGGAACCTAATGAAAAACTGTTTTTT.

The DNA for the CDR3 is TGCGCCAGCAGTCGGGGACAGTACGACAATGAGCAGTTCTTC. Protein: CASSRGQYDNEQFF. V gene TRBV10-2 combines with J gene TRBJ2-1, with 7 bases that match TRBD1. The CDR3 spans 14 residues. V trimming: 5 bases; J trimming: 5 bases; junction bases outside the gene matches: 6. In germline, CDR1 is WSHSY, CDR2 SAAADI.